This section outlines one T cell receptor beta chain sequence together with its context. This record comes from a study of blood T cell repertoires in COVID-19. Per the germline V gene, CDR1 is MDHEN and CDR2 is SYDVKM. The length of the CDR3 is 13 residues. The V end lost 8 bases, the J end lost 3 bases, and 13 bases lay between the germline ends. The authors' processing: Quantification of nucleated cells was approximated via reference gene primer amplification. Libraries were prepared by immunoSEQ multiplex PCR; TCRdb keeps only in-frame clonotypes and omits some of them. The V and J calls and clone size come from that table; D and trimming were worked out from the DNA. The sample has about 400,000 clones; around 84% are singletons.

The source of this sequence is a human donor in a cohort sampled during active COVID-19. Material: peripheral blood. This chain connects TRBV28 to TRBJ1-1; D remains unclear. Here the CDR3 reads CASSSSVDTEAFF. CDR3 coding DNA: TGTGCCAGCTCCTCCTCGGTGGACACTGAAGCTTTCTTT. The variable domain in full, with the rest retrieved from reference TRBV28 and TRBJ1-1, is DVKVTQSSRYLVKRTGEKVFLECVQDMDHENMFWYRQDPGLGLRLIYFSYDVKMKEKGDIPEGYSVSREKKERFSLILESASTNQTSMYLCASSSSVDTEAFFGQGTRLTVV.